This record looks at one TCR beta chain sequence and its context. The sample is drawn from a study of blood T cell repertoires in COVID-19. Overall study context: Sources were T cells, B-cell-depleted T cells, or PBMCs; the material itself was cDNA or gDNA.

Clones were sequenced by immunoSEQ multiplex PCR, and TCRdb holds only the in-frame ones, with some missing. The data show tens of thousands of clones, more than 75% seen once. This CDR3 comprises 18 residues. Germline V lookup: CDR1 SGHAT, CDR2 FQNNGV. The J segment lost 3 bases and the V segment lost 5 bases, leaving 15 bases of the junction unmatched. The sequence was collected from a man aged 50-60 years with active COVID-19. The chain is built from TRBV11-2 and TRBJ2-3; 9 bases are a match to TRBD2. Sequencing was done on a sample of peripheral blood. CDR3 loop: CASSPAGGGRAGTDTQYF. In nucleotides, the CDR3 is TGTGCCAGCAGCCCAGCGGGGGGCGGGAGGGCCGGAACAGATACGCAGTATTTT.